This T cell receptor (beta chain) was retrieved from a study of blood T cell repertoires in COVID-19. Study background: Material from acute and convalescent COVID-19 was sourced from the United States, Italy and Spain. The cDNA or gDNA used as material had been derived from T cells, B-cell-depleted T cells, or PBMCs.

Trimming left V 7 bases short and J 0 bases short, with 7 bases between. CDR3 size: 14 residues. Germline lookup yields CDR1 MNHEY and CDR2 SVGAGI. In the original processing: Estimation of nucleated cell counts relied on the amplification of reference gene primers. Profiled with immunoSEQ multiplex PCR; TCRdb holds only in-frame clones, not every one. The V and J calls and the clone size are those of that table, but D and trimming were determined from the DNA. This sample yields roughly 120,000 clones, of which around nine tenths are seen a single time; 0.88% belongs to the top ten. The receptor was isolated from a woman between 45 and 65 years old with active or convalescent COVID-19. The specimen was peripheral blood. The chain links TRBV6-5 to TRBJ2-6, with D unresolved. This chain's CDR3 is CASIPFSGANVLTF. The CDR3 bases are TGTGCCAGCATCCCGTTCTCTGGGGCCAACGTCCTGACTTTC.